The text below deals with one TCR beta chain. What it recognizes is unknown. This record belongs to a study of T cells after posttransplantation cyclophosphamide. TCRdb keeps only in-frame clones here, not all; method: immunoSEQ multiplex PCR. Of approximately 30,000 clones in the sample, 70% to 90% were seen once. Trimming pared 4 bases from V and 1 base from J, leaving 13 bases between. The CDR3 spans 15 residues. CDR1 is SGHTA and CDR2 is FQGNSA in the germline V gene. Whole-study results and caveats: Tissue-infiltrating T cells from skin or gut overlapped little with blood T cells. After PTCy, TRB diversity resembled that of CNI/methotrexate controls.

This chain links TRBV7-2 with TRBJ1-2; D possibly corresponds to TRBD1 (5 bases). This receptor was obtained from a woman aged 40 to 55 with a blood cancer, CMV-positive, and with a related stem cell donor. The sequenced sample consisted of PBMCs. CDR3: CASSSTQGLNYGYTF. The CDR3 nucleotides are TGTGCCAGCAGCTCAACTCAGGGTCTTAACTATGGCTACACCTTC.